Below, one TCR beta chain is given with its context. V was trimmed by 2 bases and J by 12 bases, leaving 13 bases between them. This CDR3 contains 11 residues. Germline CDR1 DFQATT, CDR2 SNEGSKA (reference sequence). The data derive from a study of blood T cell repertoires in COVID-19. Looking at the study overall: Researchers got acute and convalescent COVID-19 samples from the United States, Italy and Spain.

The authors' processing: Reference gene primer amplification yielded estimated nucleated cell counts. Profiled with immunoSEQ multiplex PCR; TCRdb holds only in-frame clones, not every one. Clone size and V and J calls were adopted from that table, with D and trimming inferred from the DNA. The sample includes 25,000 to 35,000 clones, around nine tenths of them seen just once. V is TRBV20-1 and J is TRBJ1-1, with D uncertain. This clonotype was obtained from a human donor in a cohort sampled during active COVID-19. The sequencing sample was made of peripheral blood. The DNA of the CDR3 is TGCAGTGCTAGATGGCAGGCCCAGACTTTCTTT. This sequence encodes CSARWQAQTFF.